The 21 T cell receptor beta chains reported below all come from one sample, sequenced in a study of T cell responses to AZD1222 COVID-19 vaccine. The protocol was immunoSEQ multiplex PCR, while the TCRdb copy is restricted to in-frame clones and leaves out a portion. Here the sample spans over 100,000 clones, 84% being singletons. Material: peripheral blood, obtained on day 0 of AZD1222 vaccination. These receptor sequences come from an adult in good health.

The rearrangement links TRBV9 to TRBJ2-1; D is uncertain. The CDR3 runs 11 residues. Trimming took off 3 bases at V and 5 bases at J, with 3 bases between the two ends. Germline V gives CDR1 SGDLS, CDR2 YYNGEE. CDR3 residues: CASSGDNEQFF. The CDR3 coding sequence is TGTGCCAGCAGCGGGGACAATGAGCAGTTCTTC.

This clone was seen a single time. This rearrangement joins TRBV7-2 to TRBJ1-1; the match to TRBD1 covers 7 bases. Germline CDR1 is SGHTA and CDR2 is FQGNSA. This CDR3 is 13 amino acids long. Losses at the gene ends were 7 bases for V and 7 bases for J; bases not matched to a gene: 9. CDR3 in DNA: TGTGCCAGCACCGCCAGAGGGGACAGTGAAGCTTTCTTT. It encodes CASTARGDSEAFF. The variable domain in full, with the rest retrieved from reference TRBV7-2 and TRBJ1-1, is GAGVSQSPSNKVTEKGKDVELRCDPISGHTALYWYRQSLGQGLEFLIYFQGNSAPDKSGLPSDRFSAERTGGSVSTLTIQRTQQEDSAVYLCASTARGDSEAFFGQGTRLTVV.

The chain links TRBV28 to TRBJ1-2; D gene ambiguous. Trimming cost V 10 bases and J 0 bases, with 15 bases left between them. The CDR3 is 14 amino acids. Germline loops: CDR1 MDHEN, CDR2 SYDVKM. The CDR3 coding sequence is TGTGCCATCCTCCCCAGCAAAGCTAACTATGGCTACACCTTC. The encoded protein is CAILPSKANYGYTF.

This clone showed up just once. V gene TRBV5-4 combines with J gene TRBJ2-3; D ambiguous. CDR1 is SGHNT and CDR2 is YYREEE in the germline V gene (reference sequence). The CDR3 is made up of 13 amino acids. Trimming pared 0 bases from V and 13 bases from J, leaving 15 bases between. CDR3 sequence: CASSLDLTPSEYF. The CDR3 DNA is TGTGCCAGCAGCTTGGATTTGACCCCAAGCGAGTATTTT.

The genes are TRBV18 and TRBJ2-7; 9 bases line up with TRBD1. Germline V gene sequence: CDR1 KGHSH, CDR2 LQKENI. V gave up 3 bases and J gave up 3 bases; unmatched junction bases: 6. The CDR3 contains 15 residues. The CDR3 DNA follows: TGTGCCAGCTCACCGCCGGGACAGGGACTCTACGAGCAGTACTTC. Its protein is CASSPPGQGLYEQYF.

The V gene is TRBV19, the J gene TRBJ1-2; D gene ambiguous. V was pared by 5 bases and J by 4 bases, with 14 bases between. Germline lookup yields CDR1 LNHDA and CDR2 SQIVND (reference sequence). The CDR3 covers 14 residues. The CDR3 reads CASSEYDGRYGYTF. The CDR3 DNA reads TGTGCCAGTAGTGAGTACGACGGACGCTATGGCTACACCTTC.

This sequence joins TRBV19 and TRBJ2-6, with 10 bases lining up with TRBD1. The CDR3 contains 16 residues. J gave up 0 bases and V 5 bases, and 1 base lay outside the gene matches. Germline assignment: CDR1 LNHDA and CDR2 SQIVND (reference sequence). CDR3 coding DNA: TGTGCCAGTAGTGGGACAGGGGTCTCTGGGGCCAACGTCCTGACTTTC. Encoded protein: CASSGTGVSGANVLTF.

The chain has TRBV7-3 and TRBJ2-1; D ambiguous. CDR1 is SGHTA, CDR2 FQGTGA, per germline. This CDR3 contains 14 residues. Trimming stripped 3 bases from V and 0 bases from J, with 6 bases between. This CDR3 is CASSFPGSYNEQFF. CDR3 sequence (DNA): TGTGCCAGCAGCTTCCCAGGCTCCTACAATGAGCAGTTCTTC.

V is TRBV6-5 and J is TRBJ1-6; D may be TRBD1 (5 bases). The V gene's germline CDR1 is MNHEY and CDR2 SVGAGI. Trimming cost V 2 bases and J 10 bases, with 18 bases left between them. This CDR3 is 16 amino acids long. CDR3 sequence: CASSYQLGARGSPLHF. CDR3 bases: TGTGCCAGCAGTTACCAACTCGGGGCCCGGGGGTCACCCCTCCACTTT.

The CDR3 is CASSYGQGAYNEQFF. CDR3 DNA sequence: TGTGCCAGCAGCTACGGACAGGGGGCCTACAATGAGCAGTTCTTC. The rearrangement links TRBV7-2 to TRBJ2-1, with TRBD1 matching 10 bases. The CDR3 has 15 residues. Germline V gene lookup returns CDR1 SGHTA and CDR2 FQGNSA. V shed 4 bases and J 2 bases; nucleotides not matched to a gene: 2.

The rearrangement joins TRBV28 to TRBJ2-7; TRBD2 matches 9 bases. Germline CDR1 and CDR2: MDHEN and SYDVKM. V lost 0 bases and J lost 2; bases outside the gene matches: 8. CDR3 length equals 17 residues. The CDR3 loop is CASSLWSRGRAPYEQYF. The CDR3 region has the DNA TGTGCCAGCAGTTTATGGAGTCGCGGGAGGGCCCCCTACGAGCAGTACTTC.

This clone was seen once. The rearrangement links TRBV27 to TRBJ1-5; 10 nucleotides agree with TRBD1. V dropped 7 bases and J dropped 2; count of bases not matched to a gene: 5. CDR1 is MNHEY and CDR2 is SMNVEV in the germline V gene (reference sequence). The CDR3 is 15 amino acids. The CDR3, as DNA: TGTGCCAGCAAACTGACAGGGGGCCGCAATCAGCCCCAGCATTTT. It codes for CASKLTGGRNQPQHF.

This chain links TRBV24-1 with TRBJ1-4, with D tentatively TRBD1 (5 bases). Germline V gene sequence: CDR1 KGHDR, CDR2 SFDVKD. Trimming removed 6 bases from V and 5 bases from J, with 15 bases in between. The CDR3 runs 15 residues. The CDR3 DNA is TGTGCCACCAGTTCAGCCCAGGGACCCAATGAAAAACTGTTTTTT. It specifies CATSSAQGPNEKLFF.

The chain combines TRBV29-1 with TRBJ1-2; TRBD1 matches 10 bases. V trimming: 2 bases; J trimming: 4 bases; junction bases outside the gene matches: 1. The CDR3 contains 13 residues. Germline CDR1 SQVTM, CDR2 ANQGSEA. The CDR3 DNA sequence: TGCAGCGTTGAACGGACAGGGGGCTATGGCTACACCTTC. It codes for CSVERTGGYGYTF.

The chain links TRBV18 to TRBJ2-1; 7 bases are a match to TRBD1. The J segment lost 2 bases and the V segment lost 6 bases, leaving 7 bases of the junction unmatched. The CDR3 spans 15 residues. Germline-derived CDR1 and CDR2 are KGHSH and LQKENI. CDR3 amino acids: CASSPGQIPYNEQFF. CDR3 DNA sequence: TGTGCCAGCTCGCCGGGACAGATTCCCTACAATGAGCAGTTCTTC. Together with reference TRBV18 and TRBJ2-1, the CDR3 gives the full variable domain: NAGVMQNPRHLVRRRGQEARLRCSPMKGHSHVYWYRQLPEEGLKFMVYLQKENIIDESGMPKERFSAEFPKEGPSILRIQQVVRGDSAAYFCASSPGQIPYNEQFFGPGTRLTVL.

The chain links TRBV18 to TRBJ1-3, with TRBD1 matching 9 bases. Per germline, CDR1 KGHSH and CDR2 LQKENI. Trimming cost V 8 bases and J 1 base; bases outside gene matches: 9. The CDR3 length is 16 residues. CDR3 loop: CASVPRTGVSGNTIYF. As DNA, the CDR3 is TGTGCCAGCGTACCACGGACAGGGGTTTCTGGAAACACCATATATTTT.

V usage is TRBV10-3 and J usage is TRBJ2-3, with TRBD2 matching 11 bases. CDR1 and CDR2 from the germline V gene are ENHRY and SYGVKD. The CDR3 is 17 residues long. V lost 6 bases, J lost 6 bases, and 14 bases stayed unmatched. CDR3 in amino acids: CAIRGGVAGGPRDTQYF. CDR3 nucleotide sequence: TGTGCCATCAGGGGAGGGGTAGCGGGAGGGCCGCGTGATACGCAGTATTTT.

The genes are TRBV5-1 and TRBJ1-1, with TRBD1 as a possible D gene (5 bases). V was clipped by 3 bases and J by 4 bases, with 7 bases between them. Germline-derived CDR1 and CDR2 are SGHRS and YFSETQ. This CDR3 has 12 residues. The CDR3 region has the DNA TGCGCCAGCAGCTGGGGGGGCACTGAAGCTTTCTTT. It encodes CASSWGGTEAFF.

This clone occurred once. The chain links TRBV3-1 (or the pseudogene TRBV3-2) to TRBJ2-3, with TRBD2 matching over 12 bases. CDR3 length: 17 amino acids. V trimming: 4 bases; J trimming: 5 bases; junction bases outside the gene matches: 10. Germline assignment: CDR1 LGHDT and CDR2 YNNKEL (reference sequence). The CDR3 bases are TGTGCCAGCAGCCTAAGTCGACTAGCGGGAGCCTTAGATACGCAGTATTTT. Encoded protein: CASSLSRLAGALDTQYF.

The V and J genes are TRBV11-1 and TRBJ2-7; no definite D call. The CDR3 loop spans 12 amino acids. V gave up 1 base and J gave up 7 bases, with 8 bases separating them. Germline V CDR1 and CDR2: SGHAT, FQDESV (reference sequence). The CDR3 bases are TGTGCCAGCAGCTTAGGCAGCTGGGAGCAGTACTTC. It yields the protein CASSLGSWEQYF. Based on the CDR3 plus reference TRBV11-1 and TRBJ2-7, the full variable domain is EAEVAQSPRYKITEKSQAVAFWCDPISGHATLYWYRQILGQGPELLVQFQDESVVDDSQLPKDRFSAERLKGVDSTLKIQPAELGDSAMYLCASSLGSWEQYFGPGTRLTVT.

This chain links TRBV12-3 or TRBV12-4 with TRBJ1-5; no clear D. The CDR3 totals 13 residues. V lost 3 bases and J 7 bases, leaving 10 bases between the germline ends. CDR3: CASSFEGGQPQHF. The CDR3, as DNA: TGTGCCAGCAGTTTCGAGGGTGGCCAGCCCCAGCATTTT.